Presented here are 3 T cell receptor beta chains from one specimen sequenced in a study of T-cell reconstitution after alpha-beta-depleted transplantation in children. During its preparation, the TCRbeta library received unique molecular identifiers. TCRdb re-called the PCR reads through MiXCR, storing one row per CDR3 protein. This table has just over 950,000 distinct CDR3 sequences, about 31% appearing once. The sequencing here drew on PBMCs, mostly from graft donor cells, taken 360 days after TCRalphabeta/CD19-depleted stem cell transplant. The receptor source for this set is a boy under two years old who had a stem cell transplant for SCID, so the T cells may come from the graft donor.

The chain is built from TRBV29-1 and TRBJ1-1, with 7 bases lining up with TRBD1. V lost 1 base and J lost 10; bases outside the gene matches: 6. CDR1 and CDR2 (germline): SQVTM, ANQGSEA. The CDR3 is made up of 12 amino acids. The CDR3 sequence: CSVEVDRETAFF. In nucleotides, the CDR3 is TGCAGCGTTGAAGTTGACAGGGAAACAGCTTTCTTT.

This clonotype was picked up a small number of times. The genes are TRBV6-2 or TRBV6-3 and TRBJ2-1; possible D gene TRBD1, 6 bases. The CDR3 covers 15 residues. From germline, CDR1 is MNHEY and CDR2 SVGEGT. Trimming took off 2 bases at V and 5 bases at J, with 13 bases between the two ends. CDR3 amino acids: CASSYLDSRDNEQFF. The CDR3 coding sequence is TGTGCCAGCAGTTACCTGGACAGTCGCGACAATGAGCAGTTCTTC.

This clonotype was detected only a few times. This chain connects TRBV4-1 to TRBJ2-3; 12 positions match TRBD2. The CDR3 loop spans 14 amino acids. Germline-derived CDR1 and CDR2 are MGHRA and YSYEKL. V was pared by 6 bases and J by 6 bases, with 4 bases of the junction left unmatched. The CDR3 here is CASRLAGGPDTQYF. The CDR3 region has the DNA TGCGCCAGCAGGCTAGCGGGGGGGCCCGATACGCAGTATTTT.